These 19 T cell receptor beta chains were sequenced from one sample in a study of CD4+ T cells in melanoma. Sequencing was performed with immunoSEQ multiplex PCR; in TCRdb, only in-frame clones are kept and a portion is missing. This sample has around 50,000 clones, with roughly nine tenths found just once. Sequencing was done on a sample of peripheral blood. These receptors all come from a human donor with melanoma.

V and J are TRBV28 and TRBJ2-1; 7 bases map to TRBD2. Germline V CDR1 and CDR2: MDHEN, SYDVKM. The CDR3 runs to 13 residues. The junction had 4 bases not matched to a gene; V was cut back by 11 bases and J by 0 bases. The CDR3 DNA reads TGTGCCGGGGGGGGAAGCTCCTACAATGAGCAGTTCTTC. Its protein product is CAGGGSSYNEQFF. The variable domain in full, completed from reference TRBV28 and TRBJ2-1, reads DVKVTQSSRYLVKRTGEKVFLECVQDMDHENMFWYRQDPGLGLRLIYFSYDVKMKEKGDIPEGYSVSREKKERFSLILESASTNQTSMYLCAGGGSSYNEQFFGPGTRLTVL.

The rearrangement uses TRBV15 and TRBJ2-5, with D maybe TRBD1 (5 bases). CDR3 size: 15 residues. Germline loops: CDR1 LNHNV, CDR2 YYDKDF (reference sequence). Deletions cut 6 bases from V and 5 bases from J, with 19 bases between. In DNA, the CDR3 is TGTGCCACCAGGGTCGACAGCCAAATACGGGAGACCCAGTACTTC. It yields the protein CATRVDSQIRETQYF.

The V and J genes are TRBV4-2 and TRBJ2-7; 10 nucleotides align to TRBD1. Germline values: CDR1 LGHNA, CDR2 YNFKEQ. The J segment lost 9 bases and the V segment lost 1 base, leaving 9 bases of the junction unmatched. This CDR3 is built from 15 residues. Written as DNA, the CDR3 is TGTGCCAGCAGCCAAGCTCGGACAGGGGGTTTCGGGCAGTACTTC. Its translation is CASSQARTGGFGQYF.

This chain connects TRBV7-3 to TRBJ2-3, with 9 bases fitting TRBD2. The germline V gene has CDR1 SGHTA and CDR2 FQGTGA. After removal of 1 base from V and 6 bases from J, the junction contained 2 bases not matched to a gene. The length of the CDR3 is 14 residues. The CDR3, as DNA: TGTGCCAGCAGCTTAAGTAGCGGGGGTGATACGCAGTATTTT. Translated: CASSLSSGGDTQYF. The full variable domain, its missing parts supplied by reference TRBV7-3 and TRBJ2-3, is GAGVSQTPSNKVTEKGKYVELRCDPISGHTALYWYRQSLGQGPEFLIYFQGTGAADDSGLPNDRFFAVRPEGSVSTLKIQRTERGDSAVYLCASSLSSGGDTQYFGPGTRLTVL.

V is TRBV13 and J is TRBJ1-1, with D possibly TRBD1 on 5 matching bases. The ends were cut back, 5 bases at V and 5 bases at J, with 12 bases in the middle. Germline CDR1 PRHDT, CDR2 FYEKMQ (reference sequence). The length of the CDR3 is 13 residues. The CDR3, as DNA: TGTGCCAGCAGCCCCTGGGAGGGGACTGAAGCTTTCTTT. The encoded protein is CASSPWEGTEAFF.

The genes are TRBV7-2 and TRBJ1-6, with 7 bases that match TRBD1. Germline values: CDR1 SGHTA, CDR2 FQGNSA. V lost 5 bases and J lost 7; bases outside the gene matches: 8. This CDR3 spans 15 amino acids. The CDR3 bases are TGTGCCAGCAGCACTACGGGACAGAACAATTCACCCCTCCACTTT. Its translation is CASSTTGQNNSPLHF.

The V call is TRBV7-9, the J call TRBJ1-4; D is unresolved. V was cut by 5 bases and J by 8 bases, with 15 bases left in between. Per germline, CDR1 SEHNR and CDR2 FQNEAQ (reference sequence). This CDR3 comprises 14 residues. The CDR3 DNA is TGTGCCAGCAGCCTACGGACCGCGGCCGAAAAACTGTTTTTT. Its protein is CASSLRTAAEKLFF.

V gene TRBV7-9 combines with J gene TRBJ1-6; 8 bases align to TRBD1. CDR1 is SEHNR and CDR2 is FQNEAQ in the germline V gene (reference sequence). The CDR3 covers 14 residues. V was clipped by 5 bases and J by 9 bases; unmatched bases: 6. The DNA for the CDR3 is TGTGCCAGCAGCCGAACAGGGGGTGCTTCACCCCTCCACTTT. Translation: CASSRTGGASPLHF.

This chain links TRBV7-9 with TRBJ1-3; D remains unclear. The CDR3 covers 13 residues. V shed 2 bases and J shed 1 base, with 3 bases lying between them. Germline V gene sequence: CDR1 SEHNR, CDR2 FQNEAQ (reference sequence). CDR3: CASSLTSGNTIYF. The CDR3 DNA sequence: TGTGCCAGCAGCTTAACATCTGGAAACACCATATATTTT.

This chain joins TRBV7-8 and TRBJ1-1; no definite D call. Germline V CDR1 and CDR2: SGHVS, FQNEAQ. CDR3 length equals 10 residues. Trimming removed 3 bases at V and 12 bases at J, with 8 bases between. The CDR3 nucleotides read TGTGCCAGCAGCTTCGGGCTATCTTTCTTT. Translating it yields CASSFGLSFF.

J is TRBJ1-5 and V is TRBV27, with no clear D. Germline V gives CDR1 MNHEY, CDR2 SMNVEV (reference sequence). This CDR3 is 15 amino acids long. Trimming removed 2 bases at V and 7 bases at J, with 15 bases between. CDR3 bases: TGTGCCAGCAGTTTAATAGGGAGGAATGGGCAGCCCCAGCATTTT. The encoded protein is CASSLIGRNGQPQHF.

The chain joins TRBV27 to TRBJ1-4; TRBD1 matches at 7 bases. The CDR3 runs 14 residues. With V trimmed by 5 bases and J by 8 bases, 8 bases remained unmatched. Germline V gives CDR1 MNHEY, CDR2 SMNVEV (reference sequence). In DNA form, the CDR3 reads TGTGCCAGCAGTCCTGACAGGGAATACGAAAAACTGTTTTTT. Amino acid sequence: CASSPDREYEKLFF.

The rearrangement joins TRBV10-1 to TRBJ1-2, with 11 bases fitting TRBD1. This CDR3 spans 15 amino acids. V was pared by 9 bases and J by 0 bases, with 6 bases of the junction left unmatched. Germline V CDR1 and CDR2: WNHNN, SYGVQD (reference sequence). The CDR3 coding sequence is TGCGCCAGGTCGGACAGGGGGCCATCTAACTATGGCTACACCTTC. Protein product: CARSDRGPSNYGYTF.

V and J are TRBV6-5 and TRBJ2-3, with D tentatively TRBD1 (7 bases). The germline CDR1 and CDR2 sequences are MNHEY and SVGAGI. The V gene lost 4 bases and the J gene lost 3 bases, with 17 bases spanning the gap. The CDR3 sequence is 16 residues long. CDR3 DNA sequence: TGTGCCAGCAGTTCCCCCCAGGGGGGAGGTACAGATACGCAGTATTTT. Its protein product is CASSSPQGGGTDTQYF.

This chain connects TRBV18 to TRBJ1-4; the D gene is possibly TRBD1 (5 bases). The V gene's germline CDR1 is KGHSH and CDR2 LQKENI. CDR3 size: 14 residues. With 5 bases removed from V and 5 bases from J, the gap between germline ends came to 12 bases. The DNA for the CDR3 is TGTGCCAGCTCATCCTTGGACAAGAATGAAAAACTGTTTTTT. Translated, it gives CASSSLDKNEKLFF.

This chain uses TRBV2 with TRBJ2-7, with D unclear. The V gene lost 2 bases and the J gene lost 3 bases, with 5 bases spanning the gap. The CDR3 consists of 12 residues. Looked up from germline, CDR1 is SNHLY and CDR2 is FYNNEI. In DNA, the CDR3 is TGTGCCAGCAGTGAAAACAACTACGAGCAGTACTTC. This sequence encodes CASSENNYEQYF.

The genes are TRBV5-1 and TRBJ2-7; no clear D gene. In germline, CDR1 is SGHRS, CDR2 YFSETQ. V shed 1 base and J shed 4 bases, with 6 bases lying between them. This CDR3 spans 12 amino acids. The CDR3 loop is CASSLTGYEQYF. The CDR3 DNA reads as TGCGCCAGCAGCTTGACCGGGTACGAGCAGTACTTC.

This sequence joins TRBV7-3 and TRBJ2-1; 7 bases agree with TRBD2. Per germline, CDR1 SGHTA and CDR2 FQGTGA. The V gene end was trimmed by 3 bases and the J gene end by 5 bases; junction bases not matched to a gene: 1. The CDR3 covers 13 residues. The chain's CDR3 is CASSLLADNEQFF. In DNA, the CDR3 is TGTGCCAGCAGCTTGCTAGCGGACAATGAGCAGTTCTTC.

The J gene is TRBJ2-5, the V gene TRBV15; 7 nucleotides match TRBD1. The J call may be incorrect, as the DNA end agrees better with TRBJ2-7. This CDR3 contains 14 residues. The germline gives CDR1 LNHNV, CDR2 YYDKDF (reference sequence). The CDR3 loop is CATSVRTGSYEQYF. CDR3 in DNA: TGTGCCACCAGCGTTCGGACAGGCTCCTACGAGCAGTACTTC.